What follows are 6 T cell receptor beta chains derived from one specimen sequenced in a study of beta chain features in type 1 diabetes. Study-level findings and limits: Type 1 diabetes patients had TCRB CDR3s that were shorter (moderately but significantly so) in all four CD4+ subsets.

Expressed TCRB transcripts were sequenced because the isolated RNA had all been reverse transcribed beforehand. The data were produced by immunoSEQ multiplex PCR, yet TCRdb's version contains in-frame clones alone and is incomplete. The sample yields approximately 260,000 clones, roughly 20% seen once. These receptors are not linked to any known antigen. Sequencing used naive CD4+ T cells from blood. Receptor source: a woman in her thirties or forties with type 1 diabetes.

This chain uses TRBV18 with TRBJ2-2; 11 bases fit TRBD1. Germline CDR1 reads KGHSH; CDR2 reads LQKENI. V was clipped by 2 bases and J by 7 bases; unmatched bases: 12. The CDR3 has 18 residues. CDR3 nucleotides: TGTGCCAGCTCACCATCGATCCGGACAGGGGGCACATACGGGGAGCTGTTTTTT. It codes for CASSPSIRTGGTYGELFF.

The chain joins TRBV6-6 to TRBJ1-1; weak D call: TRBD1 (6 bases). The germline gives CDR1 MNHNY, CDR2 SVGAGI (reference sequence). The CDR3 runs 14 residues. V shed 6 bases and J shed 0 bases, with 11 bases lying between them. The CDR3 region has the DNA TGTGCCAGCAGCCCTGACAGGTTGAACACTGAAGCTTTCTTT. Translated, it gives CASSPDRLNTEAFF.

The count of this clone is one. This rearrangement joins TRBV7-2 to TRBJ2-7; tentative D call: TRBD2 (7 bases). Germline lookup yields CDR1 SGHTA and CDR2 FQGNSA. V was shortened by 5 bases and J by 4 bases, with 21 bases between the two germline ends. The CDR3 length is 16 residues. The CDR3 nucleotides are TGTGCCAGCAGCGTCCTGGGGGGGGGCCCCACATACGAGCAGTACTTC. Its protein is CASSVLGGGPTYEQYF.

The rearrangement uses TRBV4-1 and TRBJ1-5; TRBD1 matches 9 bases. Trimming removed 1 base from V and 3 bases from J; junction bases left unmatched: 1. Germline CDR1 MGHRA, CDR2 YSYEKL. There are 15 residues in the CDR3. CDR3 DNA sequence: TGCGCCAGCAGCCAAGGGGACAGGGACAATCAGCCCCAGCATTTT. Amino acid sequence: CASSQGDRDNQPQHF.

V usage is TRBV28 and J usage is TRBJ2-7; maybe TRBD2 (5 bases). CDR3 length: 12 amino acids. The germline V gene encodes CDR1 MDHEN and CDR2 SYDVKM. V was clipped by 3 bases and J by 6 bases, with 9 bases between them. CDR3 amino acids: CASSLMAGEQYF. In DNA form, the CDR3 reads TGTGCCAGCAGTTTGATGGCGGGCGAGCAGTACTTC.

The chain recombines TRBV6-6 with TRBJ2-1, with 11 bases identical to TRBD2. CDR3 length: 13 residues. Trimming at V came to 6 bases and at J to 7 bases, leaving 2 bases not matched to a gene. Germline V gene sequence: CDR1 MNHNY, CDR2 SVGAGI (reference sequence). CDR3 nucleotides: TGTGCCAGCAGACTAGCGGGAGATAATGAGCAGTTCTTC. This translates into CASRLAGDNEQFF.